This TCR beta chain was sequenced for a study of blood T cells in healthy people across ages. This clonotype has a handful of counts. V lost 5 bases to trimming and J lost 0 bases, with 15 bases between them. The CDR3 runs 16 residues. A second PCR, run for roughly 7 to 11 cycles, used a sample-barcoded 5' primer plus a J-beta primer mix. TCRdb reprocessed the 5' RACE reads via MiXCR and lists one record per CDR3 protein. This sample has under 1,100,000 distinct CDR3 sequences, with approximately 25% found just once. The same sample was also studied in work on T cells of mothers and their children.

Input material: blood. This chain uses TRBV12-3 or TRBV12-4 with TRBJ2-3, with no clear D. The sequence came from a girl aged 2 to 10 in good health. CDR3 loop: CASSMVASPSTDTQYF. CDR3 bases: TGTGCCAGCAGTATGGTCGCGTCACCTAGCACAGATACGCAGTATTTT.